The T cell receptor beta chain under discussion was sequenced for a study of human T cells and chemical hapten exposure. Time point in this sample: pre-sensitization, week 0. The treatment is: therapeutic diphenylcyclopropenone sensitization with weekly scalp DPC. This clonotype was detected only a few times. Individual cDNA molecules had unique molecular identifiers attached to them by the library. TCRdb re-derived calls from the RACE reads in MiXCR, one entry per CDR3 protein. The data hold 200,000 to 300,000 distinct CDR3 sequences, with roughly 8.9% observed a single time. The length of the CDR3 is 13 residues. The ends lost 8 bases at V and 7 bases at J; junction bases unmatched: 5. Looked up from germline, CDR1 is DFQATT and CDR2 is SNEGSKA (reference sequence).

Material: whole blood, obtained in connection with sensitization to the hapten diphenylcyclopropenone (DPC). The J gene is TRBJ2-1, the V gene TRBV20-1; 13 nucleotides agree with TRBD2. This sequence was found in a woman aged 40-49 years with alopecia areata. Some clones in this sample may be carry-over from other donors' samples. For the CDR3, the DNA is TGCAGTCAACTAGCGGGAGGGCGTAATGAGCAGTTCTTC. This encodes CSQLAGGRNEQFF.